Reported below is one TCR beta chain. Germline CDR1 is SGHRS and CDR2 is YFSETQ. The CDR3 is 16 residues long. V dropped 3 bases and J dropped 2; count of bases not matched to a gene: 2. These data belong to a study of control samples from healthy donors and cancer patients. TCRdb keeps only in-frame clones here, not all; method: immunoSEQ multiplex PCR. The sample has around 95,000 clones, roughly 87% seen once; the top ten hold over 15%. The chain uses TRBV5-1 and TRBJ2-5; 15 bases agree with TRBD2. Input material: blood. The sequence was obtained from a woman aged 50 to 60 in good health. CDR3 DNA sequence: TGCGCCAGCAGCTCGGGACTAGCGGGGGGACAAGAGACCCAGTACTTC. This gives the protein CASSSGLAGGQETQYF.